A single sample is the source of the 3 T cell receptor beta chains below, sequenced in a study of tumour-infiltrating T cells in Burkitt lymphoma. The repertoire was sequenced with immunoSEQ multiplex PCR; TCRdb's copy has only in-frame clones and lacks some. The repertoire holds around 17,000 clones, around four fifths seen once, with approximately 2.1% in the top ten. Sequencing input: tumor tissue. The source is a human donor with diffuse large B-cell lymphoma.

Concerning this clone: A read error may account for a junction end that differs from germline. In nucleotides, the CDR3 is TGCGCCAGCAGCAGCTTTTTTGGCTACATCTTC. This codes for CASSSFFGYIF. The V call is TRBV4-1, the J call TRBJ1-2, with no clear D. The CDR3 has 11 residues. Germline assignment: CDR1 MGHRA and CDR2 YSYEKL.

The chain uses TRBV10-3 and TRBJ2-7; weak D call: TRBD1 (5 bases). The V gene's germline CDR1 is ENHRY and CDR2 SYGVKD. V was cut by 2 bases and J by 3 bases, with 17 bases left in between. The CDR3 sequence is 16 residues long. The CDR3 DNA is TGTGCCATCAGTGAGGCCGAACAGGTAATTGACTACGAGCAGTACTTC. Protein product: CAISEAEQVIDYEQYF.

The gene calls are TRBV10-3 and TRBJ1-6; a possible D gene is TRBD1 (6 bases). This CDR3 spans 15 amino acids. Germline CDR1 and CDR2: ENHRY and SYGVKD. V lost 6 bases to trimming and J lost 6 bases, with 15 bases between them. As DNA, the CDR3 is TGTGCCATCAGAGAGGACAGTACGACTAATTCACCCCTCCACTTT. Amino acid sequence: CAIREDSTTNSPLHF.